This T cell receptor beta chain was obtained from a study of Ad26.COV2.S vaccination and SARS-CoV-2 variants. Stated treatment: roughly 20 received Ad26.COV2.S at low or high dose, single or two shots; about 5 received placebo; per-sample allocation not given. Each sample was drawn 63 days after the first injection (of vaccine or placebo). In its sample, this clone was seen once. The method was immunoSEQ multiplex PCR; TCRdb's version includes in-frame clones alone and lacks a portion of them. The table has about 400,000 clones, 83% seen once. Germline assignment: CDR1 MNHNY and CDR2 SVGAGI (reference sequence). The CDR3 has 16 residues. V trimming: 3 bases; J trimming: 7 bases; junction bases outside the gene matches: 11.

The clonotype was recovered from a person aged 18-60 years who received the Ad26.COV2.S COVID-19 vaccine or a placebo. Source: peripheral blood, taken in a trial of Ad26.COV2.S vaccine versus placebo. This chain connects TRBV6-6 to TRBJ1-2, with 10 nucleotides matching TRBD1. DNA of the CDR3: TGTGCCAGCAGTTATAATGGACAGGGGGTACCCCTTGGCTACACCTTC. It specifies CASSYNGQGVPLGYTF.